This paragraph covers one T cell receptor (beta chain) sequence. Germline lookup yields CDR1 SEHNR and CDR2 FQNEAQ (reference sequence). This CDR3 is 16 amino acids long. Deletions cut 3 bases from V and 0 bases from J, with 14 bases between. Produced via immunoSEQ multiplex PCR; TCRdb's table is partial and in-frame only. The sample gives about 250,000 clones, roughly nine tenths of which show up once; around 4.2% is in the top ten. The sample comes from a study of blood T cell repertoires in COVID-19. Study-level information: T cells, B-cell-depleted T cells, or PBMCs provided the cDNA or gDNA that served as material.

Material for sequencing was PBMCs or T cells enriched from blood (not recorded which). This receptor was identified in a young woman with acute COVID-19. The genes are TRBV7-9 and TRBJ1-2, with D unclear. The CDR3 is CASSLRVVSSNYGYTF. Written as DNA, the CDR3 is TGTGCCAGCAGCTTGAGGGTGGTCAGCTCTAACTATGGCTACACCTTC.